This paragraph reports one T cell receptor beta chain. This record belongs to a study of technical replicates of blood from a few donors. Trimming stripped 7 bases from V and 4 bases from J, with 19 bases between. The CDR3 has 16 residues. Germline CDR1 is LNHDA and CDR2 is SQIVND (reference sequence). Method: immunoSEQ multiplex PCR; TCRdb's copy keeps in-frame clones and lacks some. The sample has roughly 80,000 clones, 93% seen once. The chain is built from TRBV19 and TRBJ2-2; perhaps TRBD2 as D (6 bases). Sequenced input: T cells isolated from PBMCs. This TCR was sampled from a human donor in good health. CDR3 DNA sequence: TGTGCCAGTATCAAATCGACGGGAGTCGGCACCGGGGAGCTGTTTTTT. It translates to CASIKSTGVGTGELFF.